One sample yielded the 10 T cell receptor beta chains listed below, sequenced in a study of blood T cell repertoires in COVID-19. Repertoires were generated with immunoSEQ multiplex PCR, while TCRdb's copy carries only in-frame clones and drops some. Of around 300,000 clones listed, 88% are singletons. Sequenced sample: peripheral blood. The origin of the receptors is a man aged 18 to 29 with active or convalescent COVID-19.

The chain is built from TRBV29-1 and TRBJ1-2; D ambiguous. Germline-derived CDR1 and CDR2 are SQVTM and ANQGSEA. The CDR3 is made up of 11 amino acids. V shed 2 bases and J shed 7 bases, with 8 bases lying between them. This chain's CDR3 is CSVEMLSGYTF. Here the CDR3 DNA reads TGCAGCGTTGAAATGCTAAGTGGCTACACCTTC.

This clone was seen a few times. V is TRBV18 and J is TRBJ1-1; TRBD1 might be the D (5 bases). Trimming removed 3 bases from V and 6 bases from J, with 14 bases in between. The CDR3 spans 14 residues. Germline V lookup: CDR1 KGHSH, CDR2 LQKENI. The CDR3: CASSPAVKGSEAFF. The CDR3 DNA reads as TGTGCCAGCTCACCGGCTGTAAAGGGGTCTGAAGCTTTCTTT.

V and J are TRBV29-1 and TRBJ1-2; D is uncertain. The germline V and J ends were trimmed by 4 bases and 4 bases, with 16 bases remaining between them. The CDR3 sequence is 14 residues long. CDR1 is SQVTM, CDR2 ANQGSEA, per germline. The CDR3 nucleotides read TGCAGCGTTGCAGAGGGAGTTTTTGCCTATGGCTACACCTTC. Translation gives CSVAEGVFAYGYTF. Supplemented by reference TRBV29-1 and TRBJ1-2, the full variable domain reads SAVISQKPSRDICQRGTSLTIQCQVDSQVTMMFWYRQQPGQSLTLIATANQGSEATYESGFVIDKFPISRPNLTFSTLTVSNMSPEDSSIYLCSVAEGVFAYGYTFGSGTRLTVV.

Here the CDR3 DNA reads TGCGCCAGCAGCTTGTGGGGGCAAACAGAGACCCAGTACTTC. Translated: CASSLWGQTETQYF. The V call is TRBV5-1, the J call TRBJ2-5; a possible D gene is TRBD1 (6 bases). Germline CDR1 SGHRS, CDR2 YFSETQ. The CDR3 contains 14 residues. V was trimmed by 1 base and J by 4 bases, leaving 11 bases between them.

V and J are TRBV11-3 and TRBJ2-7; D is perhaps TRBD1 (6 bases). This CDR3 has 13 residues. Germline CDR1 and CDR2: SGHNT and YENEEA. V lost 2 bases and J lost 4, with 9 bases in between. CDR3 sequence: CASSLQGQYEQYF. In DNA form, the CDR3 reads TGTGCCAGCAGCTTACAGGGGCAATACGAGCAGTACTTC.

The genes are TRBV9 and TRBJ1-2; unclear D gene. There are 15 residues in the CDR3. The V and J ends lost 0 bases and 6 bases respectively, with 15 bases between them. Germline CDR1 SGDLS, CDR2 YYNGEE. The CDR3, as DNA: TGTGCCAGCAGCGTAGAGGTCAGCTTTCGGGATGGCTACACCTTC. Its protein product is CASSVEVSFRDGYTF.

The sample holds one count of this clone. The chain uses TRBV11-3 and TRBJ1-4; D is undetermined. The CDR3 is 13 residues long. The V and J ends lost 2 bases and 8 bases respectively, with 9 bases between them. CDR1 is SGHNT, CDR2 YENEEA, per germline. The CDR3 sequence: CASSLNRGEKLFF. In DNA, the CDR3 is TGTGCCAGCAGCTTAAACCGCGGGGAAAAACTGTTTTTT.

This clone was seen more than once but under ten times. The rearrangement uses TRBV6-2 or TRBV6-3 and TRBJ2-2; D uncertain. This CDR3 region has 13 residues. The V gene lost 1 base and the J gene lost 5 bases, with 5 bases spanning the gap. CDR1 and CDR2 from the germline V gene are MNHEY and SVGEGT. Here the CDR3 reads CASSYLQTGELFF. Here the CDR3 DNA reads TGTGCCAGCAGTTACTTACAAACCGGGGAGCTGTTTTTT.

The chain combines TRBV2 with TRBJ1-1; 9 bases fit TRBD1. CDR3 length: 15 residues. The J segment lost 0 bases and the V segment lost 6 bases, leaving 5 bases of the junction unmatched. Germline V gives CDR1 SNHLY, CDR2 FYNNEI. CDR3 loop: CASRPGQGLNTEAFF. The CDR3 DNA sequence: TGTGCCAGCAGGCCGGGACAGGGCTTGAACACTGAAGCTTTCTTT.

The rearrangement uses TRBV15 and TRBJ2-5, with TRBD2 as a possible D gene (6 bases). Looked up from germline, CDR1 is LNHNV and CDR2 is YYDKDF (reference sequence). The CDR3 totals 15 residues. V was clipped by 2 bases and J by 2 bases, with 12 bases between them. CDR3 protein: CATSRITGTQETQYF. In DNA form, the CDR3 reads TGTGCCACCAGCAGAATTACCGGGACTCAAGAGACCCAGTACTTC.